These 5 T cell receptor beta chains share one sample of origin, sequenced in a study of beta chain features in type 1 diabetes. Expressed TCRB transcripts were sequenced after all isolated RNA was converted to cDNA. Measured with immunoSEQ multiplex PCR; TCRdb has only the in-frame clones, and not every one. This table holds almost 350,000 clones, approximately 8.2% found once. Sequenced material: central memory CD4+ T cells from blood. Receptors were obtained from a woman aged 18-29 years in good health.

This clone occurred a few times. The sample holds other DNA sequences that translate to the same CDR3. The chain employs TRBV20-1 and TRBJ2-7; D is undetermined. Looked up from germline, CDR1 is DFQATT and CDR2 is SNEGSKA (reference sequence). The CDR3 loop spans 10 amino acids. The V and J ends lost 3 bases and 4 bases respectively, with 4 bases between them. The CDR3 spells CSASDYEQYF. In DNA form, the CDR3 reads TGCAGTGCTAGTGATTACGAGCAGTACTTC.

The CDR3 DNA is TGTGCCAGCTCACCCTTTTACACCTCGAACACCGGGGAGCTGTTTTTT. Amino acid sequence: CASSPFYTSNTGELFF. This sequence joins TRBV18 and TRBJ2-2; D is undetermined. Trimming removed 3 bases at V and 0 bases at J, with 11 bases between. CDR1 is KGHSH and CDR2 is LQKENI in the germline V gene. The CDR3 length is 16 residues.

V gene TRBV5-6 combines with J gene TRBJ2-1; no clear D. This CDR3 is built from 15 residues. CDR1 SGHDT and CDR2 YYEEEE come from the germline V gene. V was trimmed by 4 bases and J by 3 bases, leaving 14 bases between them. The CDR3 loop is CASSRKQILYNEQFF. In nucleotides, the CDR3 is TGTGCCAGCAGCCGTAAGCAGATACTCTACAATGAGCAGTTCTTC.

The rearrangement uses TRBV7-2 and TRBJ2-2; D is unresolved. The CDR3 is 13 amino acids. Germline CDR1 SGHTA, CDR2 FQGNSA. V was clipped by 6 bases and J by 2 bases, with 7 bases between them. The DNA of the CDR3 is TGTGCCAGCAGGACACACAACACCGGGGAGCTGTTTTTT. It codes for CASRTHNTGELFF.

This clone has more than one count but fewer than ten. This probably arose from a read error, given a far larger clone one base away. The chain combines TRBV7-2 with TRBJ2-3; D remains ambiguous. Germline loops: CDR1 SGHTA, CDR2 FQGNSA. This CDR3 region has 12 residues. The ends were cut back, 5 bases at V and 2 bases at J, with 5 bases in the middle. The CDR3 is CASSPDTDTQYF. The CDR3, as DNA: TGTGCCAGCAGCCCGGACACAGATACGCAGTATTTT.